What follows is one TCR beta chain and its context. As yet, its antigen is unknown. V was trimmed by 6 bases and J by 2 bases, leaving 8 bases between them. In germline, CDR1 is GTSNPN, CDR2 SVGIG (reference sequence). CDR3 length: 11 amino acids. This entry comes from a study of T cell responses to AZD1222 COVID-19 vaccine. The wider study: Timing groups of about 4 and about 12 weeks for second doses were pooled.

Study-wide results and caveats: Donors skewed white British and female; clonal diversity was possibly underestimated. Spike-specific TCR breadth and depth went up after people got two AZD1222 doses.

Using immunoSEQ multiplex PCR, the repertoire was profiled, and TCRdb retains in-frame clones only, with some absent. The repertoire holds about 190,000 clones, with almost 95% as singletons. The clonotype originates from an adult in good health. Sequenced here: peripheral blood, sampled on day 0 of AZD1222 vaccination. The rearrangement uses TRBV30 and TRBJ2-7; no clear D gene. The CDR3 nucleotides read TGTGCCTGTGGCGAGCCCTACGAGCAGTACTTC. It codes for CACGEPYEQYF.